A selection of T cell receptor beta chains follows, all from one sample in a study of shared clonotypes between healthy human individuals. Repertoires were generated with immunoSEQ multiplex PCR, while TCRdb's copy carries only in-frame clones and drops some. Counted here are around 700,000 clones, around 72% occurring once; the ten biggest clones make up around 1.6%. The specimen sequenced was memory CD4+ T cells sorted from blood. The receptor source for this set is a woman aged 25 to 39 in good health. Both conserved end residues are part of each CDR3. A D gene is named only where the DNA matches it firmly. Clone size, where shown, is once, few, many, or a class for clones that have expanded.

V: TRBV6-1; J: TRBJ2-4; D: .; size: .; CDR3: CASSGRSLAKNIQYF; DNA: TGTGCCAGCAGTGGACGGAGCCTAGCCAAAAACATTCAGTACTTC
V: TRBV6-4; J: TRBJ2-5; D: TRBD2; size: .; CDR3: CASSDPTSGGYQETQYF; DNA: TGTGCCAGCAGTGACCCGACTAGCGGGGGGTACCAAGAGACCCAGTACTTC
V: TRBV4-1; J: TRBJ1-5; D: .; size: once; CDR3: CASSQIDRDHQPQHF; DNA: TGCGCCAGCAGCCAAATCGACAGAGACCATCAGCCCCAGCATTTT
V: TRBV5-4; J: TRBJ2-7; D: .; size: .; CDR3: CASSGDRAKLRYF; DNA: TGTGCCAGCAGCGGAGACCGTGCTAAGCTTCGGTACTTC
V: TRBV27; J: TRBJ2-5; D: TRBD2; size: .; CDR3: CASSFRLAGGRGETQYF; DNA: TGTGCCAGCAGTTTTCGACTAGCGGGAGGGAGGGGAGAGACCCAGTACTTC
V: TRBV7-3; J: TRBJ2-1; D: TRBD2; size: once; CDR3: CASSSSSGLAGANEQFF; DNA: TGTGCCAGCAGCTCGTCTTCCGGGCTAGCGGGAGCTAATGAGCAGTTCTTC
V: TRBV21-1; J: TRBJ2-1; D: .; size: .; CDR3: CASSKLSTGGSYNEQFF; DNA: TGTGCCAGCAGCAAACTGTCGACGGGAGGATCCTACAATGAGCAGTTCTTC
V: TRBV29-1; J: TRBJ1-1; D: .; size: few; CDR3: CSVCRDGNTEAFF; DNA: TGCAGCGTTTGCCGGGACGGGAACACTGAAGCTTTCTTT
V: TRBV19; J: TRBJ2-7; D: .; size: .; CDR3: CASSSSSRPYEQYF; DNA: TGTGCCAGTAGTTCCTCGAGTAGACCCTACGAGCAGTACTTC
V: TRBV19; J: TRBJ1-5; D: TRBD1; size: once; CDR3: CASREQGGSNQPQHF; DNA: TGTGCCAGTAGGGAGCAGGGGGGTAGCAATCAGCCCCAGCATTTT
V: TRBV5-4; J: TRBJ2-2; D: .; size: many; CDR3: CASSLEPGSTGELFF; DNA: TGTGCCAGCAGCTTGGAACCGGGGTCCACCGGGGAGCTGTTTTTT
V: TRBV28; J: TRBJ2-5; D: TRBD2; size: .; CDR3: CASSRGDYEETQYF; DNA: TGTGCCAGCAGTCGAGGGGACTATGAAGAGACCCAGTACTTC
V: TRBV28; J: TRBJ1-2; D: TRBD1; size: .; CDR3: CASSTGGRDYGYTF; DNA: TGTGCCAGCAGTACAGGGGGTCGTGACTATGGCTACACCTTC
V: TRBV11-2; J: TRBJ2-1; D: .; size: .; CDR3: CASSSISGYNEQFF; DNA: TGTGCCAGCAGCTCAATTAGCGGCTACAATGAGCAGTTCTTC
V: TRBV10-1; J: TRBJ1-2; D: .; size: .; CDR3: CASSESGLYGYTF; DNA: TGCGCCAGCAGTGAATCAGGATTATATGGCTACACCTTC
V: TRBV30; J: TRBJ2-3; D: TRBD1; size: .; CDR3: CAWSVGSTGGRDTQYF; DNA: TGTGCCTGGAGTGTGGGCTCAACAGGGGGCAGAGATACGCAGTATTTT
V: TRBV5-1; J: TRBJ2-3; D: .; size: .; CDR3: CASSLRPGPAQYF; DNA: TGCGCCAGCAGCTTGCGGCCAGGTCCTGCGCAGTATTTT
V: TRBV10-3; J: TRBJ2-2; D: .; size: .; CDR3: CAIRTGRKNTGELFF; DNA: TGTGCCATCAGAACAGGACGAAAGAACACCGGGGAGCTGTTTTTT
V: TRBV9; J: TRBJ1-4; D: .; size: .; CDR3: CASSIGEKLFF; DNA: TGTGCCAGCAGCATAGGGGAAAAACTGTTTTTT
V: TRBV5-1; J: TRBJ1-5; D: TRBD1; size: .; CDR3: CASSLGDRDGQPQHF; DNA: TGCGCCAGCAGCTTGGGAGACAGGGACGGCCAGCCCCAGCATTTT